This TCR beta chain was sequenced for a study of cytomegalovirus exposure and HLA in healthy donors. Points from the study as a whole: Highly shared sequence variants in one cluster were likely a sequencing artifact. In a later analysis, at a false discovery rate of 0.05, some 15,000 TCR beta sequences were associated with HLA alleles. Roughly uniform depth of sequencing across donors was assumed in presence/absence analyses.

Primers: 60 Vbeta forward and 13 Jbeta reverse. Using immunoSEQ multiplex PCR, the repertoire was profiled, and TCRdb retains in-frame clones only, with some absent. In the table there are about 130,000 clones, around 78% of which are singletons. A word on this clone: Its antigen remains unidentified.

There are 14 residues in the CDR3. Germline lookup yields CDR1 LNHDA and CDR2 SQIVND (reference sequence). Trimming took 5 bases from V and 5 from J; bases not matched to a gene: 8. The specimen sequenced was PBMCs. This chain links TRBV19 with TRBJ1-2; TRBD1 aligns across 7 bases. This receptor was obtained from a man in his fifties in good health and CMV-seronegative. CDR3 coding DNA: TGTGCCAGTAGTCAGAGGGACAGTTATTATGGCTACACCTTC. Protein: CASSQRDSYYGYTF.